These 18 T cell receptor beta chains share one sample of origin, sequenced in a study of identical twins (dated by TCRdb to the mid-2010s). To prepare the library, 5' RACE was applied. Sequencing instrument: Illumina HiSeq 2000. The public reads were quality trimmed at Q25 with fastp and then assembled into clones with MiXCR by TCRdb, keeping productive beta chains. Every entry covers one CDR3 protein and lists the most common genes and DNA from its rows. The sample table shows nearly 200,000 distinct CDR3 sequences, and approximately 16% are seen once. Over 35% of the sample comes from the top ten. These data are also associated with another study on T cells expressing NK-cell markers.

Material for sequencing was CD8+ T cells sorted from blood. The source of these receptors is a woman aged 18-29 years in good health.

This clonotype was detected a few times. This rearrangement joins TRBV6-5 to TRBJ1-1; a weak D match, TRBD1 (5 bases). V lost 2 bases and J 1 base, leaving 5 bases between the germline ends. The V gene's germline CDR1 is MNHEY and CDR2 SVGAGI. The CDR3 has 13 residues. CDR3 nucleotide sequence: TGTGCCAGCAGTTACGGACAGAACACTGAAGCTTTCTTT. This gives the protein CASSYGQNTEAFF.

In this sample, this clonotype turned up a few times. V and J are TRBV19 and TRBJ2-2; TRBD2 matches 7 bases. Trimming took 10 bases from V and 4 from J; bases not matched to a gene: 3. CDR1 LNHDA and CDR2 SQIVND come from the germline V gene (reference sequence). There are 12 residues in the CDR3. CDR3 protein: CATWGGTGELFF. The CDR3 DNA reads TGTGCCACCTGGGGGGGCACCGGGGAGCTGTTTTTT.

This clonotype was found many times. This chain joins TRBV20-1 and TRBJ2-2; 7 bases are a match to TRBD1. The CDR3 is 14 residues long. The trim removed 6 bases at V and 3 bases at J, leaving 7 bases unmatched. CDR1 and CDR2 (germline): DFQATT, SNEGSKA (reference sequence). CDR3 nucleotides: TGCAGTGCCAAAGGGGGCGCGGACACCGGGGAGCTGTTTTTT. Translating gives CSAKGGADTGELFF.

The chain links TRBV7-8 to TRBJ2-1; TRBD2 might be the D (6 bases). Germline assignment: CDR1 SGHVS and CDR2 FQNEAQ. Trimming removed 1 base at V and 1 base at J, with 11 bases between. CDR3 length equals 16 residues. The CDR3 bases are TGTGCCAGCAGCTTAGTCGGGGGATTTTCCTACAATGAGCAGTTCTTC. Its protein product is CASSLVGGFSYNEQFF.

The V call is TRBV7-9, the J call TRBJ2-2; D is ambiguous. The ends were cut back, 6 bases at V and 1 base at J, with 3 bases in the middle. The CDR3 runs 12 residues. Germline CDR1 SEHNR, CDR2 FQNEAQ (reference sequence). For the CDR3, the DNA is TGTGCCAGCAGGCAGAACACCGGGGAGCTGTTTTTT. Translated, it gives CASRQNTGELFF.

V gene TRBV5-1 combines with J gene TRBJ2-7; D not certain. Trimming removed 2 bases from V and 3 bases from J, with 12 bases in between. The V gene's germline CDR1 is SGHRS and CDR2 YFSETQ. This CDR3 comprises 14 residues. The DNA for the CDR3 is TGCGCCAGCAGCTTTAAAGACGGATACTACGAGCAGTACTTC. Encoded protein: CASSFKDGYYEQYF.

This clonotype came up a few times. The rearrangement joins TRBV7-9 to TRBJ2-7; TRBD1 might be the D (6 bases). V was shortened by 1 base and J by 6 bases, with 13 bases between the two germline ends. The CDR3 has 14 amino acids. Germline V CDR1 and CDR2: SEHNR, FQNEAQ (reference sequence). This CDR3 is CASSLDRAHAEQYF. The CDR3 bases are TGTGCCAGCAGCTTAGACAGGGCCCACGCCGAGCAGTACTTC. Variable domain in full (rest from reference TRBV7-9 and TRBJ2-7): DTGVSQNPRHKITKRGQNVTFRCDPISEHNRLYWYRQTLGQGPEFLTYFQNEAQLEKSRLLSDRFSAERPKGSFSTLEIQRTEQGDSAMYLCASSLDRAHAEQYFGPGTRLTVT.

This clonotype was counted a few times. V usage is TRBV2 and J usage is TRBJ2-7; D is perhaps TRBD2 (6 bases). Trimming removed 8 bases from V and 2 bases from J, with 13 bases in between. Germline V gene data show CDR1 as SNHLY and CDR2 as FYNNEI. The CDR3 contains 13 residues. The CDR3, as DNA: TGTGCCAGCGGAGGGACGGAGACCTACGAGCAGTACTTC. Translation gives CASGGTETYEQYF.

The CDR3 loop is CSVATPNSYEQYF. In nucleotides, the CDR3 is TGCAGCGTTGCGACGCCCAACTCCTACGAGCAGTACTTC. The chain combines TRBV29-1 with TRBJ2-7; D ambiguous. The CDR3 has 13 residues. Deletions cut 4 bases from V and 0 bases from J, with 10 bases between. Per germline, CDR1 SQVTM and CDR2 ANQGSEA.

This clonotype occurred a few times. The rearrangement joins TRBV7-6 to TRBJ2-2; D is undetermined. Trimming removed 2 bases at V and 1 base at J, with 8 bases between. Germline values: CDR1 SGHVS, CDR2 FNYEAQ. The CDR3 sequence is 15 residues long. The CDR3 sequence is CASSLTLLNTGELFF. CDR3 nucleotide sequence: TGTGCCAGCAGCTTAACACTTCTGAACACCGGGGAGCTGTTTTTT.

The rearrangement links TRBV2 to TRBJ2-1, with 7 bases identical to TRBD2. Germline assignment: CDR1 SNHLY and CDR2 FYNNEI. With 5 bases clipped from V and 13 bases from J, the junction kept 8 bases outside the gene matches. The CDR3 is 12 residues long. CDR3 nucleotide sequence: TGTGCCAGCAGTCGGACTAGTTGGGAACAGTTCTTC. This gives the protein CASSRTSWEQFF.

The J gene is TRBJ2-7, the V gene TRBV2; D might be TRBD1 or TRBD2, each matching 5 bases. CDR3 size: 11 residues. The germline CDR1 and CDR2 sequences are SNHLY and FYNNEI. Trimming cost V 8 bases and J 3 bases, with 8 bases left between them. Written as DNA, the CDR3 is TGTGCCAGCGGGACCAACTACGAGCAGTACTTC. It specifies CASGTNYEQYF.

This clonotype has a count of ten or more. The gene calls are TRBV12-3 or TRBV12-4 and TRBJ2-7, with 11 bases lining up with TRBD1. The CDR3 covers 13 residues. The J segment lost 6 bases and the V segment lost 5 bases, leaving 3 bases of the junction unmatched. The CDR3 sequence is CASSPGTGGEQYF. The CDR3 DNA reads TGTGCCAGCAGTCCCGGGACAGGGGGCGAGCAGTACTTC.

V and J are TRBV11-2 and TRBJ1-1, with TRBD1 matching over 10 bases. Per germline, CDR1 SGHAT and CDR2 FQNNGV. The CDR3 runs to 15 residues. The junction had 8 bases not matched to a gene; V was cut back by 5 bases and J by 5 bases. For the CDR3, the DNA is TGTGCCAGCAGCATCAGGGGGGACAGGGGAACTGAAGCTTTCTTT. Its protein is CASSIRGDRGTEAFF.

This clonotype was recorded many times. The CDR3 DNA is TGTGCCAGCAGTTTGGGGGTAAGCTCCTACGAGCAGTACTTC. Translated: CASSLGVSSYEQYF. The chain couples TRBV27 to TRBJ2-7; D is possibly TRBD1 or TRBD2 (5 bases each). Trimming took 3 bases from V and 0 from J, leaving 9 bases between them. Germline V gene sequence: CDR1 MNHEY, CDR2 SMNVEV (reference sequence). The CDR3 runs to 14 residues.

This clonotype was seen more than once but under ten times. The chain joins TRBV5-5 to TRBJ2-1, with D perhaps being TRBD1 or TRBD2 (5 bases each). The CDR3 runs 14 residues. V was pared by 4 bases and J by 0 bases, with 8 bases between. Germline V gene data show CDR1 as SGHKS and CDR2 as YYEKEE (reference sequence). For the CDR3, the DNA is TGTGCCAGCAGCCCCGGGACCTCCTACAATGAGCAGTTCTTC. Residues: CASSPGTSYNEQFF.

A few counts support this clonotype. The chain couples TRBV12-3 or TRBV12-4 to TRBJ2-1; 11 bases agree with TRBD2. J gave up 8 bases and V 8 bases, and 14 bases lay outside the gene matches. The CDR3 has 16 amino acids. The CDR3 nucleotides read TGTGCCAGCGGAAGGACTCCGGGACTAGCGGAGGATGAGCAGTTCTTC. Translated: CASGRTPGLAEDEQFF.

The chain links TRBV12-3 or TRBV12-4 to TRBJ2-3; tentatively, D is TRBD2 (5 bases). V lost 3 bases and J 15 bases, leaving 13 bases between the germline ends. CDR3 length: 11 residues. The CDR3 nucleotides are TGTGCCAGCAGTTTCGGGGTTACTCATTATTTT. Its translation: CASSFGVTHYF.